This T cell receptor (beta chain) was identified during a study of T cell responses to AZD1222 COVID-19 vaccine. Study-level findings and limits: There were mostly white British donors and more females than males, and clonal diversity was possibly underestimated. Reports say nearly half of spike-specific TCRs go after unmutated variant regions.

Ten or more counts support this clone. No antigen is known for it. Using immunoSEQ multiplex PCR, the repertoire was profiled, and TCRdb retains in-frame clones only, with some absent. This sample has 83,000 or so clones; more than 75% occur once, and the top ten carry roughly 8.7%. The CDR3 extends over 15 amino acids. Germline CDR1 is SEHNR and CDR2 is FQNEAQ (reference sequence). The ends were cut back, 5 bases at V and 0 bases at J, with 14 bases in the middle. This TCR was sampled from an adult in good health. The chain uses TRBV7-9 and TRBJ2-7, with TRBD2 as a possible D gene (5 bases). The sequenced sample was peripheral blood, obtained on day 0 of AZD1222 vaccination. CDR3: CASSRLGDRSYEQYF. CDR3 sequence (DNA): TGTGCCAGCAGCCGATTGGGAGACCGCTCCTACGAGCAGTACTTC.